What follows describes a single TCR beta chain. Measured with immunoSEQ multiplex PCR; TCRdb has only the in-frame clones, and not every one. This sample has about 300,000 clones, with more than 75% found just once. The data stem from a study of blood T cell repertoires in COVID-19. Study as a whole: Donors in the United States, Italy and Spain gave samples during acute or convalescent COVID-19. Nucleic acid was either cDNA or gDNA, and it came from T cells, B-cell-depleted T cells, or PBMCs.

Germline lookup yields CDR1 SGHRS and CDR2 YFSETQ. The CDR3 runs to 18 residues. J gave up 7 bases and V 2 bases, and 21 bases lay outside the gene matches. This TCR derives from a man aged 70 or older with acute or convalescent COVID-19. The chain is built from TRBV5-1 and TRBJ2-7, with TRBD2 identical over 7 bases. The sequencing sample was made of peripheral blood. CDR3 in amino acids: CASSFVGGNSGSPGEQYF. Written as DNA, the CDR3 is TGCGCCAGCAGCTTCGTCGGTGGAAATAGCGGGTCCCCGGGAGAGCAGTACTTC.